This record looks at one T cell receptor delta chain sequence and its context. The antigen remains unidentified. Sequences come from RNA converted to cDNA by reverse transcription. The CDR3 regions were amplified by multiplex PCR from V-gene primers to a constant-region primer. TCRdb re-called the multiplex PCR reads via CATT. The sample lists around 23,000 delta-chain clones, more than 6.5% seen once, with about 1% in the top ten. The length of the CDR3 is 17 residues. After alphabeta T cell depletion, CD3+ Vdelta1+ Vdelta2- thymocytes were sorted. Vdelta1+ thymocyte sorts reached between roughly 96% and 99.6% purity. The sample comes from a study of Vδ1+ human thymocytes. Broader study findings: Unlike peripheral blood Vdelta1+ controls, thymic delta-chain sequences included 15% to 20% Vdelta2 and few Vdelta3. In the thymus, TRG and TRD repertoires looked highly polyclonal with Gaussian CDR3 lengths. TRD repertoires were essentially private, unlike widely shared TRG clonotypes.

The sample consisted of Vdelta1+ gamma-delta thymocytes from the thymus. Subset given: FACS-sorted CD3+ TCRalphabeta- TCRVdelta1+ TCRVdelta2- thymocytes. The origin of this receptor is a girl under three years old who had congenital heart surgery. There is no V gene call, and the J gene is TRDJ1; TRDD3 is the table's D call, not checked against the DNA. The chain's CDR3 is CALGEHWGIRTPDKLIF. The DNA of the CDR3 is TGTGCTCTTGGGGAACACTGGGGGATACGCACCCCCGATAAACTCATCTTT.